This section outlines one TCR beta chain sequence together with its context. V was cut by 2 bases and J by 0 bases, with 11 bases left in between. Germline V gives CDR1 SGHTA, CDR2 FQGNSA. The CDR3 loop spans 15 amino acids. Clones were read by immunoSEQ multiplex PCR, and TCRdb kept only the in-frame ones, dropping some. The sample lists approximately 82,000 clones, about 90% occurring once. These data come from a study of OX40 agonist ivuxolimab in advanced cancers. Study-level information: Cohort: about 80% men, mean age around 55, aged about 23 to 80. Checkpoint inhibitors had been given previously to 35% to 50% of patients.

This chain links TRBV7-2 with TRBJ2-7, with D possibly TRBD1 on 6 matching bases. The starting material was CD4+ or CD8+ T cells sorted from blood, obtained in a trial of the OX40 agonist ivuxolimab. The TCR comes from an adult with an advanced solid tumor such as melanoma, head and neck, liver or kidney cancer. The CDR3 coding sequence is TGTGCCAGCAGCTTACAGGGGACATCCTCCTACGAGCAGTACTTC. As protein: CASSLQGTSSYEQYF.